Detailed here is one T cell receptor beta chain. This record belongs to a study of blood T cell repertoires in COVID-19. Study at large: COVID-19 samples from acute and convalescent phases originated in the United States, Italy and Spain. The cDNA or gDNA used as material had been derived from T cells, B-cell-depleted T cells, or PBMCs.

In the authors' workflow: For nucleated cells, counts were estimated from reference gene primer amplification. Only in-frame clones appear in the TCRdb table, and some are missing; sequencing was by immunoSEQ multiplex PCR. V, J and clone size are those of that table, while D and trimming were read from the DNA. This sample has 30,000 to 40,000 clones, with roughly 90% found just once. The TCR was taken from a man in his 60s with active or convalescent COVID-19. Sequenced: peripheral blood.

The CDR3 nucleotides are TGTGCCATCAGTGCCGGTTTTCCCCCCGAGCAGTACTTC. Its protein is CAISAGFPPEQYF. The chain has TRBV10-3 and TRBJ2-7; no reliable D call. The CDR3 covers 13 residues. Germline V gene lookup returns CDR1 ENHRY and CDR2 SYGVKD. The V gene lost 4 bases and the J gene lost 6 bases, with 13 bases spanning the gap.